One and the same sample provided the 16 T cell receptor beta chains below, sequenced in a study of stem cell transplantation in POMP-related autoinflammatory disease (dated by TCRdb to the early 2020s). The paper as a whole reports these results and caveats: PRAID patients trended toward lower TRB diversity and higher clonality across all analyzed T-cell subsets. The number of unique TRB V-J gene pairings in PRAID patients was restricted.

Antigens for these TCRs are unknown. The sample's time point, from its label and the paper: before hematopoietic stem cell transplant. Library prep was done by the immunoSEQ multiplex PCR assay. TCRdb carries this immuneACCESS record with in-frame sequences only. Its versions omit some clonotypes, under half of them owing to an unresolved V gene in the studies checked, with the rest unexplained. The sample records about 11,000 clones, around nine tenths of which are singletons. About 59% of the sample is held by the ten biggest clonotypes. The specimen was CD8+ T cells from PBMCs, collected before stem cell transplantation. Every receptor here comes from a human donor with POMP-related autoinflammation and immune dysregulation (PRAID).

The chain carries TRBV2 and TRBJ2-1; possibly TRBD1 for D (5 bases). V gave up 3 bases and J gave up 1 base, with 16 bases separating them. The germline gives CDR1 SNHLY, CDR2 FYNNEI. CDR3 length: 17 amino acids. Here the CDR3 reads CASSDRVGSSSYNEQFF. The CDR3 DNA sequence: TGTGCCAGCAGTGACAGGGTTGGATCTTCTTCCTACAATGAGCAGTTCTTC.

The J gene is TRBJ1-6, the V gene TRBV19; TRBD1 agrees at 8 bases. The V segment lost 5 bases and the J segment 8 bases; nucleotides outside the gene matches: 8. Germline CDR1 and CDR2: LNHDA and SQIVND (reference sequence). The CDR3 runs to 15 residues. This CDR3 is CASSPSQGADSPLHF. The CDR3 DNA follows: TGTGCCAGTAGTCCAAGCCAGGGGGCGGATTCACCCCTCCACTTT.

The chain links TRBV5-1 to TRBJ2-2; unclear D gene. V gave up 5 bases and J gave up 5 bases, with 7 bases separating them. The CDR3 spans 12 residues. The V gene's germline CDR1 is SGHRS and CDR2 YFSETQ. DNA of the CDR3: TGCGCCAGCAGTGTGGCGACCGGGGAGCTGTTTTTT. Its translation is CASSVATGELFF.

This clone has only one observation. This chain uses TRBV12-1 with TRBJ2-7. TRBV12-1 is deemed a pseudogene. This CDR3 comprises 14 residues. Here the CDR3 DNA reads TGTGCCAGCAGCTCCGCGTGGTGGGGCTACGAGCAGTACTTC. Its translation: CASSSAWWGYEQYF.

In DNA, the CDR3 is TGTGCCAGCAGCTTAGGGTCTGAAGCTTTCTTT. It codes for CASSLGSEAFF. The chain has TRBV7-9 and TRBJ1-1; no definite D call. Per germline, CDR1 SEHNR and CDR2 FQNEAQ (reference sequence). This CDR3 is built from 11 residues. The V end lost 1 base, the J end lost 6 bases, and 3 bases lay between the germline ends.

V gene TRBV7-6 combines with J gene TRBJ2-3; D possibly corresponds to TRBD2 (5 bases). V was pared by 3 bases and J by 0 bases, with 10 bases between. Germline V gene lookup returns CDR1 SGHVS and CDR2 FNYEAQ. The CDR3 length is 15 residues. CDR3 nucleotide sequence: TGTGCCAGCAGCTTGAGCGGATATAGCACAGATACGCAGTATTTT. Residues: CASSLSGYSTDTQYF.

The gene calls are TRBV6-5 and TRBJ1-5, with a tentative D call TRBD1 (5 bases). The V gene's germline CDR1 is MNHEY and CDR2 SVGAGI. This CDR3 region has 12 residues. V lost 9 bases and J 6 bases, leaving 12 bases between the germline ends. The CDR3, as DNA: TGTGCCAGTAAATCAGGGAGTCAGCCCCAGCATTTT. This codes for CASKSGSQPQHF.

The gene calls are TRBV5-1 and TRBJ2-7; TRBD2 agrees at 10 bases. The germline gives CDR1 SGHRS, CDR2 YFSETQ. Germline trimming cut 0 bases from V and 3 bases from J; bases unmatched to any gene: 6. The CDR3 length is 16 residues. This chain's CDR3 is CASSLGASGGIYEQYF. In nucleotides, the CDR3 is TGCGCCAGCAGCTTGGGGGCTAGCGGGGGAATCTACGAGCAGTACTTC.

This clone was seen a few times. J is TRBJ2-7 and V is TRBV7-3, with 8 bases aligning to TRBD1. V shed 5 bases, J shed 3 bases, and the junction held 9 bases outside the gene matches. Germline CDR1 is SGHTA and CDR2 is FQGTGA. The CDR3 extends over 15 amino acids. Here the CDR3 reads CASSQRQGSNYEQYF. Written as DNA, the CDR3 is TGTGCCAGCAGCCAAAGACAGGGGTCCAACTACGAGCAGTACTTC.

CDR3 DNA: TGTGCCAGGGGGTTAGCGGGAGATAGTCGATACAATGAGCAGTTCTTC. It specifies CARGLAGDSRYNEQFF. This rearrangement joins TRBV27 to TRBJ2-1; the match to TRBD2 covers 9 bases. The germline V gene has CDR1 MNHEY and CDR2 SMNVEV (reference sequence). The CDR3 contains 16 residues. V lost 9 bases to trimming and J lost 4 bases; unmatched junction nucleotides: 13.

CDR3 DNA sequence: TGCGCCAGCAGCCAAGATGTCTTCTCAGGGAAAAATAAGCCCCAGCATTTT. Amino acids: CASSQDVFSGKNKPQHF. This chain uses TRBV4-1 with TRBJ1-5; a possible D gene is TRBD1 (5 bases). V dropped 0 bases and J dropped 8 bases, with 20 bases sitting between them. CDR1 and CDR2 from the germline V gene are MGHRA and YSYEKL. The CDR3 length is 17 residues.

Only one count was recorded for this clone. V usage is TRBV30 and J usage is TRBJ2-3; TRBD2 agrees at 15 bases. The CDR3 runs to 18 residues. Germline-derived CDR1 and CDR2 are GTSNPN and SVGIG (reference sequence). V shed 0 bases, J shed 6 bases, and the junction held 10 bases outside the gene matches. This chain's CDR3 is CAWSVRGLAGGPTDTQYF. CDR3 DNA: TGTGCCTGGAGTGTTCGGGGACTAGCGGGGGGACCCACGGATACGCAGTATTTT. Supplemented by reference TRBV30 and TRBJ2-3, the full variable domain reads SQTIHQWPATLVQPVGSPLSLECTVEGTSNPNLYWYRQAAGRGLQLLFYSVGIGQISSEVPQNLSASRPQDRQFILSSKKLLLSDSGFYLCAWSVRGLAGGPTDTQYFGPGTRLTVL.

The chain carries TRBV5-1 and TRBJ2-1; D may match TRBD1 or TRBD2 (5 bases each). This CDR3 is 15 amino acids long. V was trimmed by 8 bases and J by 1 base, leaving 16 bases between them. The germline gives CDR1 SGHRS, CDR2 YFSETQ. The CDR3 spells CASGEGWGSYNEQFF. The CDR3 DNA reads as TGCGCCAGTGGGGAAGGATGGGGGTCCTACAATGAGCAGTTCTTC.

The V and J genes are TRBV28 and TRBJ1-3, with 7 bases matching TRBD1. The CDR3 is made up of 17 amino acids. J lost 3 bases, V lost 1 base, and 9 bases had no gene match. Germline-derived CDR1 and CDR2 are MDHEN and SYDVKM. CDR3 loop: CASSLFDRVRGGNTIYF. In DNA form, the CDR3 reads TGTGCCAGCAGTTTATTCGACAGGGTGAGGGGTGGAAACACCATATATTTT.

This clone was counted only a few times. The gene calls are TRBV6-5 and TRBJ1-2; D unclear. The germline V and J ends were trimmed by 0 bases and 3 bases, with 8 bases remaining between them. Looked up from germline, CDR1 is MNHEY and CDR2 is SVGAGI. This CDR3 contains 14 residues. CDR3 loop: CASSYSPRYYGYTF. For the CDR3, the DNA is TGTGCCAGCAGTTACTCGCCCAGGTACTATGGCTACACCTTC.

The chain carries TRBV7-9 and TRBJ2-2; D not certain. The V gene's germline CDR1 is SEHNR and CDR2 FQNEAQ (reference sequence). Trimming left V 1 base short and J 1 base short, with 7 bases between. The CDR3 length is 15 residues. CDR3 nucleotides: TGTGCCAGCAGCTTAGTTCTAGGGAACACCGGGGAGCTGTTTTTT. Translating it yields CASSLVLGNTGELFF. The whole variable domain, remainder taken from reference TRBV7-9 and TRBJ2-2, is DTGVSQNPRHKITKRGQNVTFRCDPISEHNRLYWYRQTLGQGPEFLTYFQNEAQLEKSRLLSDRFSAERPKGSFSTLEIQRTEQGDSAMYLCASSLVLGNTGELFFGEGSRLTVL.